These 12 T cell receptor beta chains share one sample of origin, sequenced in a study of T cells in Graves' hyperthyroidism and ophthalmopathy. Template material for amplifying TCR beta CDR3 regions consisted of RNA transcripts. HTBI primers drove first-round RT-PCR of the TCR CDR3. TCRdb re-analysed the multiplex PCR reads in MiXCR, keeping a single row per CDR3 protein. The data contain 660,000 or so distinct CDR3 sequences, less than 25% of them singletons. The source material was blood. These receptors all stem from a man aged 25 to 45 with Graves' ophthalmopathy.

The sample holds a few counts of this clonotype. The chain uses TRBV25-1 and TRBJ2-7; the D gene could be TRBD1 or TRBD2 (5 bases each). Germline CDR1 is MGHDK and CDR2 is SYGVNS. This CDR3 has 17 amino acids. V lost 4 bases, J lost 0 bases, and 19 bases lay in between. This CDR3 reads CASSAPATGRSSYEQYF. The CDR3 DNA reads TGTGCCAGCAGTGCACCCGCCACGGGACGGAGCTCCTACGAGCAGTACTTC.

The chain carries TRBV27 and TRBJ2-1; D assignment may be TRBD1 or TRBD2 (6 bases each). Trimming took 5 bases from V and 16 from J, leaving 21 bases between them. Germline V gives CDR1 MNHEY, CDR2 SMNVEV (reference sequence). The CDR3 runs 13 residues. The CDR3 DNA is TGTGCCAGCAGTGGAGTTGGGGGGCGCGTTTCCTTCTTC. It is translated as CASSGVGGRVSFF.

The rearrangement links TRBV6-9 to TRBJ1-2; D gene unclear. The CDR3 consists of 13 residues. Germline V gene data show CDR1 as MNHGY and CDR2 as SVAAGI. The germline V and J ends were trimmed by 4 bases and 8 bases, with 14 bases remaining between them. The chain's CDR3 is CASSLTTGGGYTF. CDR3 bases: TGTGCCAGCAGTTTGACTACGGGAGGGGGCTACACCTTC.

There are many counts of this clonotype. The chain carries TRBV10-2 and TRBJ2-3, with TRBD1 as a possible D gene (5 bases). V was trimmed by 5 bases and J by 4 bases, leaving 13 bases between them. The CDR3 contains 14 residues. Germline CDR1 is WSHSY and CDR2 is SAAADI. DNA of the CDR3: TGCGCCAGCAGTTCCACGACCAGGGCAGATACGCAGTATTTT. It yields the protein CASSSTTRADTQYF.

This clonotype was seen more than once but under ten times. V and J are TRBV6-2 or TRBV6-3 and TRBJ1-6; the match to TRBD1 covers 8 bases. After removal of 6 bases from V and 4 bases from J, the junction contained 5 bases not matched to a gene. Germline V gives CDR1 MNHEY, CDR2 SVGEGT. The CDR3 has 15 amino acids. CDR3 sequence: CASRRQGRYNSPLHF. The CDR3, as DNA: TGTGCCAGCAGACGACAGGGGAGGTATAATTCACCCCTCCACTTT.

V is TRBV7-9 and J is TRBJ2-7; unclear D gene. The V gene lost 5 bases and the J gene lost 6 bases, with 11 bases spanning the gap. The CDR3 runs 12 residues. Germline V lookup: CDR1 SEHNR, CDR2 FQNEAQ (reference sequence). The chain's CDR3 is CASSLTPGEQYF. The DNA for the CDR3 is TGTGCCAGCAGCCTCACTCCGGGCGAGCAGTACTTC.

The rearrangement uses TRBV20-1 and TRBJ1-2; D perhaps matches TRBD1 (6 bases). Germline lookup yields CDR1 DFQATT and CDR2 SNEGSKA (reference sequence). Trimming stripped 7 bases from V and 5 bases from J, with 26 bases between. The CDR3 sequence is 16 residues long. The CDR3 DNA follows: TGCAGTGATAGTAGCCGGCTGGGCCAGGGGCAGTATGGCTACACCTTC. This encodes CSDSSRLGQGQYGYTF.

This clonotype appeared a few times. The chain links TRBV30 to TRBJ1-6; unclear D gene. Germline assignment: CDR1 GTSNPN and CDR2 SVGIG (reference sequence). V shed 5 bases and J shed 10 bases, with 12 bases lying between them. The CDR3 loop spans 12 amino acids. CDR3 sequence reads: CAWAAVGSPLHF. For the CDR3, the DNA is TGTGCCTGGGCTGCCGTTGGCTCACCCCTCCACTTT.

CDR3 bases: TGTGCCACCAGACCCACCGGAACTAGCGCTCTAGCCAAAAACATTCAGTACTTC. Its translation is CATRPTGTSALAKNIQYF. The V and J genes are TRBV15 and TRBJ2-4, with 7 bases matching TRBD2. Germline trimming cut 6 bases from V and 0 bases from J; bases unmatched to any gene: 14. The CDR3 length is 18 residues. Germline CDR1 is LNHNV and CDR2 is YYDKDF (reference sequence).

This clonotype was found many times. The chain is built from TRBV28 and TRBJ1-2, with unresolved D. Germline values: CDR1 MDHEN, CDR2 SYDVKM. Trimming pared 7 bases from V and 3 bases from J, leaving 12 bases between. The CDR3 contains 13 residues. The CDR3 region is CASTVGPDYGYTF. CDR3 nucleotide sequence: TGTGCCAGCACCGTTGGGCCAGACTATGGCTACACCTTC.

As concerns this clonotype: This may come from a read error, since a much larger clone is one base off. The CDR3 loop is CSALDRTSGQETQYF. The CDR3 DNA reads as TGCAGTGCTCTGGATCGGACTAGCGGGCAAGAGACCCAGTACTTC. The V and J genes are TRBV20-1 and TRBJ2-5, with TRBD2 matching over 11 bases. CDR3 length: 15 residues. Trimming at V came to 5 bases and at J to 2 bases, leaving 7 bases not matched to a gene. Germline CDR1 and CDR2: DFQATT and SNEGSKA (reference sequence).

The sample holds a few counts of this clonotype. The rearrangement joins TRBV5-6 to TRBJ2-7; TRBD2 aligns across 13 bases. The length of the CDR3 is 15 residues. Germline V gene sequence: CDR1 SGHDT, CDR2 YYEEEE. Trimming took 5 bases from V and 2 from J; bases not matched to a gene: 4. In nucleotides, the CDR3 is TGTGCCAGCAGTTGGGGACTAGCGGGGCCCTACGAGCAGTACTTC. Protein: CASSWGLAGPYEQYF.